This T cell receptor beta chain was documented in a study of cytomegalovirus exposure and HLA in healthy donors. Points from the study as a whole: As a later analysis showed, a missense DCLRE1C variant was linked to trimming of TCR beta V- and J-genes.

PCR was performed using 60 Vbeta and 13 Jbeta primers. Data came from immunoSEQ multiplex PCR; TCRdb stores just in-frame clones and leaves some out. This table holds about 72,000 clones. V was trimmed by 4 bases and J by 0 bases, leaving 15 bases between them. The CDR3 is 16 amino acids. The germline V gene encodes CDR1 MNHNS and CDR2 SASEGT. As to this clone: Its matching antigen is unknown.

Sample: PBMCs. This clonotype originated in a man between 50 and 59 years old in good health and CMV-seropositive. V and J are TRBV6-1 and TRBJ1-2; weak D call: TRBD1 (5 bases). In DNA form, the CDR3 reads TGTGCCAGCAGTGCGGGACTTTCCGCAGCTAACTATGGCTACACCTTC. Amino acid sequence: CASSAGLSAANYGYTF.